Listed below are T cell receptor beta chains from one sample, sequenced in a study of cytomegalovirus exposure and HLA in healthy donors. Using immunoSEQ multiplex PCR, the repertoire was profiled, and TCRdb retains in-frame clones only, with some absent. Of roughly 130,000 clones in the sample, about nine tenths were seen once. The source material was PBMCs. Every receptor here comes from a man aged 25-45 years in good health and CMV-seronegative. Each CDR3 is given without its conserved first and last residue.

V gene | CDR3 protein
TRBV27 | ASGLSGRGYT
TRBV4-3 | ASSQESLTNEKLF
TRBV29-1 | SVMDPGGGLGGYT
TRBV9 | ASSVGRLISGNTIY
TRBV16 | ASRRAKPRANEKLF
TRBV4-1 | ASSQEWTSRTQY
TRBV2 | ASSVTGSEGYT
TRBV27 | ASSLSSDYGYT
TRBV27 | ASSLLGGGETQY
TRBV4-2 | ASSQEAHPRTGNYGYT
TRBV27 | ASSLGFRQGDTGELF
TRBV18 | ASSPPGQSYEQY
TRBV5-4 | ASSLPQGTQPQH
TRBV29-1 | SGTGYTEAF
TRBV4-1 | ASSQTGNTGELF
TRBV19 | ASSTGERRNTEAF